The rows below give T cell receptor beta chains drawn from one sample of a study of cytomegalovirus exposure and HLA in healthy donors. Assay used: immunoSEQ multiplex PCR; TCRdb lists only in-frame clones, some missing. Among around 87,000 clones listed, roughly 80% were seen once. The sequenced sample was PBMCs. The receptors derive from a girl aged 2-10 years in good health and CMV-seropositive. The CDR3 runs from the conserved cysteine through the conserved F or W. D genes are given only for firm matches. Size is stated for part of the rows, as once, few or many counts, or as a class when the clone is expanded.

d_call	v_call	clone_size	j_call	cdr3_aa	cdr3_nt
TRBD1	TRBV19	-	TRBJ1-1	CASSTSTGMNTEAFF	TGTGCCAGTAGTACCTCGACAGGGATGAACACTGAAGCTTTCTTT
-	TRBV6-5	few	TRBJ1-2	CASSSDRGYTF	TGTGCCAGCAGTTCCGACAGAGGCTACACCTTC
TRBD1	TRBV6-5	-	TRBJ1-2	CASSYSDRGGYTF	TGTGCCAGCAGTTACTCGGACAGGGGTGGCTACACCTTC
TRBD1	TRBV28	-	TRBJ1-1	CASSWGQYLNTEAFF	TGTGCCAGCAGTTGGGGACAGTATTTGAACACTGAAGCTTTCTTT
-	TRBV7-9	-	TRBJ2-7	CASSLSPQALYEQYF	TGTGCCAGCAGCTTATCCCCCCAGGCTCTCTACGAGCAGTACTTC
TRBD2	TRBV4-2	-	TRBJ2-1	CASSPTPLAGVGNEQFF	TGTGCCAGCAGCCCGACCCCACTAGCGGGAGTGGGGAATGAGCAGTTCTTC
-	TRBV7-2	once	TRBJ2-7	CASSLVAGWHEQYF	TGTGCCAGCAGCTTAGTTGCAGGGTGGCACGAGCAGTACTTC
-	TRBV4-1	-	TRBJ1-5	CASSNRRDDQPQHF	TGCGCCAGCAGCAACAGACGAGACGACCAGCCCCAGCATTTT
TRBD2	TRBV4-3	-	TRBJ2-1	CASSSGLAGMYNEQFF	TGCGCCAGCAGCTCCGGACTAGCGGGAATGTACAATGAGCAGTTCTTC
-	TRBV7-9	-	TRBJ1-1	CASSLGRELDEAFF	TGTGCCAGCAGCTTGGGCAGGGAACTCGATGAAGCTTTCTTT
TRBD1	TRBV19	-	TRBJ1-5	CASSIQGASLGNQPQHF	TGTGCCAGTAGCATCCAGGGGGCTAGTTTGGGCAATCAGCCCCAGCATTTT
TRBD1	TRBV6-1	-	TRBJ2-1	CASRGTAYNEQFF	TGTGCCAGCAGGGGGACAGCCTACAATGAGCAGTTCTTC
-	TRBV4-1	-	TRBJ2-3	CASSQRISADTQYF	TGCGCCAGCAGCCAGAGGATTTCCGCAGATACGCAGTATTTT
TRBD2	TRBV28	-	TRBJ2-5	CASSHSTSPKGETQYF	TGTGCCAGCAGTCATTCGACTAGCCCCAAGGGAGAGACCCAGTACTTC
TRBD1	TRBV5-1	-	TRBJ1-2	CASSRHTGTGSLYGYTF	TGCGCCAGCAGCAGACATACCGGGACAGGGTCTCTTTATGGCTACACCTTC
TRBD2	TRBV12-5	once	TRBJ2-3	CASGLGLAGGTDTQYF	TGTGCTAGTGGTTTAGGACTAGCGGGGGGCACAGATACGCAGTATTTT
TRBD2	TRBV4-1	-	TRBJ2-7	CASSQSGTSWSDSYEQYF	TGCGCCAGCAGCCAATCGGGGACTAGCTGGAGCGACTCCTACGAGCAGTACTTC
TRBD1	TRBV19	-	TRBJ1-2	CASSINSGQGDGYTF	TGTGCCAGTAGTATAAACTCGGGACAGGGGGATGGCTACACCTTC
TRBD2	TRBV6-1	-	TRBJ2-1	CASSAWRTSGVLYNEQFF	TGTGCCAGCAGTGCCTGGAGGACTAGCGGGGTCTTGTACAATGAGCAGTTCTTC
TRBD1	TRBV19	-	TRBJ1-4	CASNTGGLGEKLFF	TGTGCCAGTAACACAGGGGGCTTGGGTGAAAAACTGTTTTTT
-	TRBV10-2	-	TRBJ1-5	CASSPLTNQPQHF	TGCGCCAGCAGTCCACTGACTAATCAGCCCCAGCATTTT
TRBD2	TRBV4-2	-	TRBJ2-4	CASSRETGLAGVSKNIQYF	TGTGCCAGCAGCCGAGAAACGGGACTAGCGGGAGTCTCCAAAAACATTCAGTACTTC